The 22 T cell receptor beta chains below come from one sample, sequenced in a study of cytotoxic CD8 clonotypes in ibrutinib-treated CLL (dated by TCRdb to 2020 to 2023). This specimen's time point label, per the study, means: approximately 2 years on ibrutinib. The library was prepared using the immunoSEQ multiplex PCR assay. Drawn from immuneACCESS, this table holds only the in-frame rearrangements with V and J called that TCRdb kept. Clones are partly lost; checked studies trace under half to an unresolved V gene and leave the rest unexplained. The sample yields about 150,000 clones; 70% to 80% were counted once. The biggest ten clones account for 5% to 5.5% of the sample. Material: PBMCs, obtained after 24 months of ibrutinib treatment. These receptors were collected from a human donor with chronic lymphocytic leukemia.

The chain uses TRBV9 and TRBJ1-4, with unresolved D. V lost 1 base and J lost 2, with 6 bases in between. This CDR3 contains 14 residues. In germline, CDR1 is SGDLS, CDR2 YYNGEE. As DNA, the CDR3 is TGTGCCAGCAGCGTATTTGGGACTAATGAAAAACTGTTTTTT. It yields the protein CASSVFGTNEKLFF.

The rearrangement uses TRBV4-1 and TRBJ2-6; a weak D match, TRBD2 (5 bases). The CDR3 runs to 14 residues. V was clipped by 3 bases and J by 2 bases, with 5 bases between them. Looked up from germline, CDR1 is MGHRA and CDR2 is YSYEKL. The CDR3 DNA is TGCGCCAGCAGCCAGGGAGCTGGGGCCAACGTCCTGACTTTC. Residues: CASSQGAGANVLTF.

The CDR3 DNA reads as TGTGCCAGCAGCTTATTGGGGTCCTATGGCTACACCTTC. This encodes CASSLLGSYGYTF. The V gene is TRBV7-9, the J gene TRBJ1-2; D is undetermined. Trimming shortened V by 2 bases and J by 4 bases, and 8 bases separated the two germline ends. Germline lookup yields CDR1 SEHNR and CDR2 FQNEAQ (reference sequence). CDR3 size: 13 residues.

This clone showed up just once. The chain is built from TRBV19 and TRBJ1-2; 7 bases are shared with TRBD1. V trimming: 4 bases; J trimming: 4 bases; junction bases outside the gene matches: 12. Germline V gene sequence: CDR1 LNHDA, CDR2 SQIVND (reference sequence). The CDR3 is 16 residues long. Here the CDR3 DNA reads TGTGCCAGTAGTACCCGGACAGGACCCGTTGGCTATGGCTACACCTTC. Protein: CASSTRTGPVGYGYTF. The full variable domain, in which reference TRBV19 and TRBJ1-2 provide the parts outside the CDR3, is DGGITQSPKYLFRKEGQNVTLSCEQNLNHDAMYWYRQDPGQGLRLIYYSQIVNDFQKGDIAEGYSVSREKKESFPLTVTSAQKNPTAFYLCASSTRTGPVGYGYTFGSGTRLTVV.

This clone was found once. This sequence joins TRBV5-1 and TRBJ2-7; no definite D call. The length of the CDR3 is 16 residues. The V and J ends lost 3 bases and 2 bases respectively, with 18 bases between them. The germline V gene has CDR1 SGHRS and CDR2 YFSETQ. The CDR3 region has the DNA TGCGCCAGCAGCTCTGGGGTCGGCTTACCTCCCTACGAGCAGTACTTC. It translates to CASSSGVGLPPYEQYF.

The V call is TRBV4-3, the J call TRBJ1-6; 7 bases match TRBD1. This CDR3 has 15 amino acids. Trimming took 1 base from V and 7 from J; bases not matched to a gene: 4. Germline CDR1 and CDR2: LGHNA and YSLEER. The CDR3 loop is CASSQARGRNSPLHF. The DNA of the CDR3 is TGCGCCAGCAGCCAAGCCAGGGGGAGGAATTCACCCCTCCACTTT.

This clone was counted a single time. The J gene is TRBJ2-7, the V gene TRBV6-5; no clear D. CDR1 and CDR2 (germline): MNHEY, SVGAGI. V gave up 6 bases and J gave up 0 bases, with 6 bases separating them. This CDR3 is built from 12 residues. The CDR3 nucleotides read TGTGCCAGCAGGCCCAGCTCCTACGAGCAGTACTTC. This codes for CASRPSSYEQYF.

The rearrangement uses TRBV19 and TRBJ1-4; D unresolved. V dropped 4 bases and J dropped 4 bases, with 16 bases sitting between them. This CDR3 spans 16 amino acids. CDR1 and CDR2 (germline): LNHDA, SQIVND (reference sequence). The CDR3 sequence is CASSRAPSHRNEKLFF. CDR3 bases: TGTGCCAGTAGTAGGGCCCCCAGTCACCGTAATGAAAAACTGTTTTTT.

The genes are TRBV6-5 and TRBJ2-5, with D maybe TRBD2 (6 bases). V lost 5 bases to trimming and J lost 7 bases, with 17 bases between them. CDR3 length equals 14 residues. The germline V gene encodes CDR1 MNHEY and CDR2 SVGAGI. CDR3 DNA: TGTGCCAGCAGTCCACTATTACAGGAGGGGACCCAGTACTTC. Encoded protein: CASSPLLQEGTQYF.

In regard to this clone: Relative to the germline gene, one junction end is altered; a read error may explain this. The chain couples TRBV7-7 to TRBJ1-3; TRBD1 matches at 9 bases. The germline V gene encodes CDR1 SSHAT and CDR2 FNYEAQ (reference sequence). The CDR3 consists of 13 residues. As DNA, the CDR3 is TGTGCTAGCAGCCGCGACAGGGGGGACACCATATATTTT. As protein: CASSRDRGDTIYF.

This chain connects TRBV12-5 to TRBJ1-1; possible D gene TRBD1, 5 bases. The ends were cut back, 6 bases at V and 1 base at J, with 18 bases in the middle. Germline CDR1 LGHNT, CDR2 FRNRAP. The CDR3 is 16 amino acids. The CDR3 loop reads CASGQNPGTANTEAFF. CDR3 in DNA: TGTGCTAGTGGCCAAAATCCCGGGACGGCGAACACTGAAGCTTTCTTT.

The chain links TRBV7-2 to TRBJ2-5; D is perhaps TRBD2 (6 bases). The V and J ends lost 4 bases and 3 bases respectively, with 12 bases between them. The CDR3 has 14 residues. Germline CDR1 is SGHTA and CDR2 is FQGNSA. The DNA of the CDR3 is TGTGCCAGCAGCTGGGGCGGGGCAGAAGAGACCCAGTACTTC. Its translation: CASSWGGAEETQYF.

The CDR3: CASSQGVGQETQYF. The CDR3 DNA is TGCGCCAGCAGCCAAGGAGTGGGCCAAGAGACCCAGTACTTC. This chain uses TRBV4-3 with TRBJ2-5; D is ambiguous. Germline V lookup: CDR1 LGHNA, CDR2 YSLEER. Trimming took off 1 base at V and 1 base at J, with 7 bases between the two ends. CDR3 length equals 14 residues.

This chain joins TRBV5-4 and TRBJ2-5, with 7 bases identical to TRBD2. In germline, CDR1 is SGHNT, CDR2 YYREEE (reference sequence). V gave up 4 bases and J gave up 5 bases; unmatched junction bases: 20. The CDR3 has 18 residues. CDR3 amino acids: CASSTRGPAGNTRETQYF. The CDR3 nucleotides are TGTGCCAGCAGCACCCGCGGGCCAGCGGGGAATACGCGGGAGACCCAGTACTTC.

The chain couples TRBV28 to TRBJ2-5; D remains ambiguous. Germline values: CDR1 MDHEN, CDR2 SYDVKM. V was cut by 3 bases and J by 5 bases, with 4 bases left in between. This CDR3 comprises 11 residues. Written as DNA, the CDR3 is TGTGCCAGCAGTTTCGGGGAGACCCAGTACTTC. It is translated as CASSFGETQYF.

J is TRBJ1-1 and V is TRBV5-1; weak D call: TRBD1 (6 bases). CDR3 size: 15 residues. V was pared by 0 bases and J by 1 base, with 10 bases between. Germline CDR1 SGHRS, CDR2 YFSETQ. For the CDR3, the DNA is TGCGCCAGCAGCTTGGGTCCGGGACAGAACACTGAAGCTTTCTTT. It codes for CASSLGPGQNTEAFF.

The V gene is TRBV7-9, the J gene TRBJ1-2, with D tentatively TRBD1 (5 bases). V lost 11 bases and J 3 bases, leaving 16 bases between the germline ends. This CDR3 spans 13 amino acids. Germline CDR1 SEHNR, CDR2 FQNEAQ (reference sequence). The CDR3 DNA is TGTGCCTCCCGAGCCGGGACGGACTATGGCTACACCTTC. Its protein product is CASRAGTDYGYTF.

The V gene is TRBV18, the J gene TRBJ2-7; 10 nucleotides agree with TRBD2. Trimming cost V 5 bases and J 1 base; bases outside gene matches: 2. Germline V lookup: CDR1 KGHSH, CDR2 LQKENI. The CDR3 contains 14 residues. The DNA for the CDR3 is TGTGCCAGCTCAACAGCGGGAGGGTCCTACGAGCAGTACTTC. The encoded protein is CASSTAGGSYEQYF.

Only a few counts were recorded for this clone. A junction end diverges from the germline sequence, so it may reflect a read error. J is TRBJ1-2 and V is TRBV20-1; tentative D call: TRBD1 (5 bases). The CDR3 runs 11 residues. Germline V lookup: CDR1 DFQATT, CDR2 SNEGSKA (reference sequence). CDR3 DNA sequence: TGCAGTGCGAGCCGGGACTACGGCTACACCTTC. It codes for CSASRDYGYTF.

Comment on this clone: The identical CDR3 is also encoded by other nucleotide sequences in the sample. The chain has TRBV5-6 and TRBJ1-5; D call uncertain. CDR1 is SGHDT and CDR2 is YYEEEE in the germline V gene. This CDR3 spans 13 amino acids. V lost 0 bases to trimming and J lost 10 bases, with 11 bases between them. CDR3 region: CASSLGPLTPQHF. CDR3 in DNA: TGTGCCAGCAGCTTGGGACCGCTAACACCCCAGCATTTT.

The CDR3 here is CAWSGGQASGNTIYF. CDR3 sequence (DNA): TGTGCCTGGAGTGGCGGCCAAGCCTCTGGAAACACCATATATTTT. J is TRBJ1-3 and V is TRBV30; D unclear. Germline assignment: CDR1 GTSNPN and CDR2 SVGIG (reference sequence). The CDR3 runs to 15 residues. Trimming stripped 1 base from V and 0 bases from J, with 10 bases between.

V and J are TRBV7-9 and TRBJ1-3; D is possibly TRBD1 (6 bases). This CDR3 is built from 14 residues. The V end lost 3 bases, the J end lost 4 bases, and 10 bases lay between the germline ends. CDR1 and CDR2 (germline): SEHNR, FQNEAQ (reference sequence). The CDR3 reads CASSLGAAGNTIYF. CDR3 nucleotides: TGTGCCAGCAGCTTGGGGGCGGCGGGAAACACCATATATTTT.